A single sample gave rise to the 3 T cell receptor beta chains below, sequenced in a study of CD8+CD57+ T cells in acquired aplastic anemia. Those patients picked for sequencing had displayed CD8+CD57+ cell expansion on flow cytometry. Using genomic DNA as the template, TCR beta VDJ and CDR3 profiling was carried out. MiXCR, run by TCRdb on the reads, gives a single entry per CDR3 protein. Of about 98,000 distinct CDR3 sequences in the sample, around 68% are singletons; the top ten hold 60% to 80%. The sample comprised sorted CD4+, CD8+, or CD8+CD57+ T cells (not recorded which) from PBMCs. The receptors stem from a human donor with aplastic anemia.

The chain recombines TRBV7-3 with TRBJ2-5, with 11 bases lining up with TRBD2. Unmatched junction bases numbered 3, after V lost 5 bases and J lost 7 bases. The CDR3 sequence is 13 residues long. Per germline, CDR1 SGHTA and CDR2 FQGTGA. CDR3 DNA sequence: TGTGCCAGCAGCCCCGGACTAGCGGGGACCCAGTACTTC. Translation gives CASSPGLAGTQYF.

The gene calls are TRBV9 and TRBJ2-7; TRBD1 is a possible D gene (6 bases). The CDR3 has 14 residues. V was shortened by 0 bases and J by 3 bases, with 10 bases between the two germline ends. Germline CDR1 and CDR2: SGDLS and YYNGEE. The CDR3 coding sequence is TGTGCCAGCAGCGTAGACGGACAGTACTACGAGCAGTACTTC. Residues: CASSVDGQYYEQYF. The full variable domain, rest sourced from reference TRBV9 and TRBJ2-7, is DSGVTQTPKHLITATGQRVTLRCSPRSGDLSVYWYQQSLDQGLQFLIQYYNGEERAKGNILERFSAQQFPDLHSELNLSSLELGDSALYFCASSVDGQYYEQYFGPGTRLTVT.

This clonotype showed up just once. The gene calls are TRBV5-4 and TRBJ1-2; 9 positions match TRBD1. V lost 4 bases to trimming and J lost 4 bases; unmatched junction nucleotides: 5. The CDR3 consists of 14 residues. Germline CDR1 reads SGHNT; CDR2 reads YYREEE (reference sequence). The CDR3 here is CASSPGQGGYGYTF. CDR3 coding DNA: TGTGCCAGCAGCCCGGGACAGGGAGGCTATGGCTACACCTTC.